Below are 18 T cell receptor beta chains sequenced from a single sample in a study of blood T cell repertoires in COVID-19. The table came from immunoSEQ multiplex PCR; TCRdb's copy has only in-frame clones and leaves some out. The data show approximately 240,000 clones, 80% to 85% seen once. Sequenced sample: peripheral blood. The receptors stem from a woman in her twenties or thirties who had recovered from COVID-19.

The chain links TRBV24-1 to TRBJ2-1; TRBD2 agrees at 8 bases. The CDR3 runs 14 residues. J gave up 9 bases and V 3 bases, and 6 bases lay outside the gene matches. The germline V gene encodes CDR1 KGHDR and CDR2 SFDVKD. CDR3 loop: CATSDRLATGEQFF. The CDR3 DNA is TGTGCCACCAGTGATCGACTAGCGACGGGTGAGCAGTTCTTC.

The chain has TRBV7-9 and TRBJ1-5; 11 bases fit TRBD1. Germline V gene lookup returns CDR1 SEHNR and CDR2 FQNEAQ (reference sequence). This CDR3 comprises 19 residues. Trimming cost V 5 bases and J 0 bases; bases outside gene matches: 12. The CDR3 DNA is TGTGCCAGCAGCCACTATCTGGGACAGGGGGTACCTAGCAATCAGCCCCAGCATTTT. Translating it yields CASSHYLGQGVPSNQPQHF.

The chain has TRBV9 and TRBJ1-2; D is unresolved. Trimming cost V 10 bases and J 4 bases, with 17 bases left between them. CDR1 SGDLS and CDR2 YYNGEE come from the germline V gene. The CDR3 sequence is 13 residues long. CDR3 sequence: CAGNHLGSYGYTF. The CDR3 region has the DNA TGTGCCGGGAACCATCTGGGGAGCTATGGCTACACCTTC.

The chain uses TRBV10-3 and TRBJ1-2; D may be TRBD1 (5 bases). Germline-derived CDR1 and CDR2 are ENHRY and SYGVKD. The CDR3 is 15 residues long. Trimming removed 0 bases at V and 7 bases at J, with 15 bases between. The CDR3, as DNA: TGTGCCATCAGTGAGTCCCGACAGTCTACTATTGGCTACACCTTC. Translation gives CAISESRQSTIGYTF.

This chain uses TRBV10-2 with TRBJ2-3; D is perhaps TRBD2 (5 bases). V lost 6 bases, J lost 0 bases, and 16 bases lay in between. The CDR3 spans 16 residues. In germline, CDR1 is WSHSY, CDR2 SAAADI. The DNA for the CDR3 is TGCGCCAGCAGGGATTATCAGAGGACTAGCACAGATACGCAGTATTTT. Amino acids: CASRDYQRTSTDTQYF.

This clone came up a few times. The rearrangement joins TRBV6-5 to TRBJ2-7; D possibly corresponds to TRBD2 (5 bases). This CDR3 comprises 14 residues. Germline V gene data show CDR1 as MNHEY and CDR2 as SVGAGI. The ends were cut back, 0 bases at V and 5 bases at J, with 11 bases in the middle. The CDR3 loop reads CASSYSGVRDEQYF. CDR3 nucleotide sequence: TGTGCCAGCAGTTACTCCGGGGTACGGGACGAGCAGTACTTC.

This sequence joins TRBV6-6 and TRBJ2-1; TRBD2 aligns across 13 bases. This CDR3 is 16 amino acids long. Germline V lookup: CDR1 MNHNY, CDR2 SVGAGI (reference sequence). J was trimmed by 4 bases and V by 4 bases; bases with no gene match: 4. The CDR3: CASSSAGLAGYNEQFF. The DNA of the CDR3 is TGTGCCAGCAGTTCGGCGGGACTAGCGGGATACAATGAGCAGTTCTTC.

The gene calls are TRBV9 and TRBJ1-1; TRBD1 matches 7 bases. Germline-derived CDR1 and CDR2 are SGDLS and YYNGEE. Losses at the gene ends were 2 bases for V and 1 base for J; bases not matched to a gene: 5. This CDR3 spans 15 amino acids. The CDR3 region is CASSVQGQPNTEAFF. The CDR3 region has the DNA TGTGCCAGCAGCGTTCAGGGACAGCCGAACACTGAAGCTTTCTTT.

This chain links TRBV6-6 with TRBJ2-7; D not certain. Germline V gene data show CDR1 as MNHNY and CDR2 as SVGAGI (reference sequence). Trimming took off 2 bases at V and 0 bases at J, with 11 bases between the two ends. There are 15 residues in the CDR3. The DNA for the CDR3 is TGTGCCAGCAGTTACGAGAGCCATAGCTCCTACGAGCAGTACTTC. It encodes CASSYESHSSYEQYF.

This sequence joins TRBV11-2 and TRBJ2-6; D ambiguous. The V gene's germline CDR1 is SGHAT and CDR2 FQNNGV. CDR3 length: 15 residues. Between the trimmed V and J ends, which lost 0 bases and 0 bases, there was a span of 3 bases. In nucleotides, the CDR3 is TGTGCCAGCAGCTTAGACAGCTCTGGGGCCAACGTCCTGACTTTC. It specifies CASSLDSSGANVLTF.

This clone occurred once. The chain couples TRBV29-1 to TRBJ1-2; 12 positions agree with TRBD1. The V and J ends lost 5 bases and 1 base, in that order; junction bases with no gene match: 5. Per the germline V gene, CDR1 is SQVTM and CDR2 is ANQGSEA. The CDR3 is 15 amino acids. This CDR3 reads CSVRDRGRGNYGYTF. The CDR3 DNA reads as TGCAGCGTTCGGGACAGGGGGCGAGGTAACTATGGCTACACCTTC.

The chain is built from TRBV11-2 and TRBJ2-7; the D gene is possibly TRBD1 (6 bases). Germline assignment: CDR1 SGHAT and CDR2 FQNNGV. Trimming removed 2 bases at V and 2 bases at J, with 13 bases between. This CDR3 region has 15 residues. CDR3 residues: CASSLLTGHPYEQYF. For the CDR3, the DNA is TGTGCCAGCAGCTTATTGACGGGACACCCCTACGAGCAGTACTTC.

V and J are TRBV30 and TRBJ2-5, with D possibly being TRBD1 (6 bases). The V end was cut by 5 bases, the J end by 1 base, with 8 bases between. Germline V gene lookup returns CDR1 GTSNPN and CDR2 SVGIG (reference sequence). The CDR3 length is 12 residues. CDR3 coding DNA: TGTGCCTGGTGCAGGGGCCAAGAGACCCAGTACTTC. This codes for CAWCRGQETQYF.

This chain connects TRBV27 to TRBJ2-5, with 7 bases that match TRBD1. This CDR3 has 14 residues. V lost 5 bases, J lost 2 bases, and 5 bases stayed unmatched. Germline V gives CDR1 MNHEY, CDR2 SMNVEV (reference sequence). CDR3: CASSAWTGQETQYF. CDR3 nucleotides: TGTGCCAGCAGTGCATGGACAGGTCAAGAGACCCAGTACTTC.

The chain recombines TRBV28 with TRBJ1-3; D is perhaps TRBD1 (5 bases). Germline V gene lookup returns CDR1 MDHEN and CDR2 SYDVKM. CDR3 length: 14 residues. The V end was cut by 6 bases, the J end by 4 bases, with 13 bases between. The CDR3 here is CASRAGGVGNTIYF. The CDR3 nucleotides read TGTGCCAGCAGGGCCGGGGGGGTAGGAAACACCATATATTTT.

The V and J genes are TRBV29-1 and TRBJ2-3, with TRBD2 matching over 9 bases. The ends lost 8 bases at V and 2 bases at J; junction bases unmatched: 23. The CDR3 sequence is 19 residues long. Germline V gene data show CDR1 as SQVTM and CDR2 as ANQGSEA. The CDR3: CSPGREGASTESSTDTQYF. CDR3 sequence (DNA): TGCAGCCCTGGGCGGGAGGGGGCGAGTACGGAGTCTTCCACAGATACGCAGTATTTT.

V usage is TRBV30 and J usage is TRBJ2-5; 8 bases are a match to TRBD2. In germline, CDR1 is GTSNPN, CDR2 SVGIG (reference sequence). The CDR3 has 16 residues. Losses at the gene ends were 2 bases for V and 7 bases for J; bases not matched to a gene: 15. CDR3 DNA: TGTGCCTGGAGTCCAACCGGGACTAGGCAAACCTGGACCCAGTACTTC. This translates into CAWSPTGTRQTWTQYF.

The CDR3 DNA reads TGTGCCATCAGTCTCCGGGACAGGGCGAATGAGCAGTTCTTC. Its protein is CAISLRDRANEQFF. V usage is TRBV10-3 and J usage is TRBJ2-1, with 9 bases that match TRBD1. In germline, CDR1 is ENHRY, CDR2 SYGVKD. The junction had 6 bases not matched to a gene; V was cut back by 5 bases and J by 7 bases. The CDR3 is made up of 14 amino acids.